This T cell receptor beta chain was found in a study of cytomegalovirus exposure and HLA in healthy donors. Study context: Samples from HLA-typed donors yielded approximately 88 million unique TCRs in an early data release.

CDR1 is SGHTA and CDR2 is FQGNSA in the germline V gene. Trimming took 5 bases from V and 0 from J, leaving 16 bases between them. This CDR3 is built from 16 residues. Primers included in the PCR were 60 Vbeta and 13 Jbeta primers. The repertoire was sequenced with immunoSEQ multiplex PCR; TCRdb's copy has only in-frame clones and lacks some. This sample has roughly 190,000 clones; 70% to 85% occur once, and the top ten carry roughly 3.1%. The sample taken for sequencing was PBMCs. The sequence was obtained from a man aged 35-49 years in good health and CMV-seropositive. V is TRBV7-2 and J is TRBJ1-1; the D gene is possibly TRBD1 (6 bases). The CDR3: CASSRLQGRMNTEAFF. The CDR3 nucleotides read TGTGCCAGCAGCCGACTACAGGGACGTATGAACACTGAAGCTTTCTTT.